What follows is one T cell receptor (beta chain) and its context. Its target is unknown. The data belong to a study of cytomegalovirus exposure and HLA in healthy donors. General study results and limits: The authors later found most CMV-associated TCR beta chains appeared HLA-restricted.

Germline CDR1 reads SEHNR; CDR2 reads FQNEAQ (reference sequence). The length of the CDR3 is 12 residues. V was clipped by 5 bases and J by 9 bases, with 11 bases between them. The PCR used 60 Vbeta and 13 Jbeta primers. Measured with immunoSEQ multiplex PCR; TCRdb has only the in-frame clones, and not every one. The sample comprises roughly 66,000 clones, roughly 66% of which are singletons, and about 2.9% rests with the top ten. The sequenced sample was PBMCs. This sequence joins TRBV7-9 and TRBJ2-1, with D hard to call. The source of this sequence is a woman in her fifties or sixties in good health and CMV-seronegative. CDR3 protein: CASSPDITEQFF. CDR3 DNA sequence: TGTGCCAGCAGCCCCGACATCACTGAGCAGTTCTTC. The whole variable domain, filled in from reference TRBV7-9 and TRBJ2-1, reads DTGVSQNPRHKITKRGQNVTFRCDPISEHNRLYWYRQTLGQGPEFLTYFQNEAQLEKSRLLSDRFSAERPKGSFSTLEIQRTEQGDSAMYLCASSPDITEQFFGPGTRLTVL.